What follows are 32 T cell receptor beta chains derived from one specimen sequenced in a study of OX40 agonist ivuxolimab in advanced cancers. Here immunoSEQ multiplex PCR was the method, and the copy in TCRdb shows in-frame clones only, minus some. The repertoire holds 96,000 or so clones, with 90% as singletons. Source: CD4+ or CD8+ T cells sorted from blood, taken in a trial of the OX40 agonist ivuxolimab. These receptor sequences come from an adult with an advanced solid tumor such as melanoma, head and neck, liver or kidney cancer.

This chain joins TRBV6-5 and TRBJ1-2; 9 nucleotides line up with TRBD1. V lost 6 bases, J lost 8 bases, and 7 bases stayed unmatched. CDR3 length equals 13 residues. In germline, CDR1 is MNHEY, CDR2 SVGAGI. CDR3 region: CASRRGQGQGYTF. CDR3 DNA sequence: TGTGCCAGCAGACGCGGACAGGGGCAGGGCTACACCTTC.

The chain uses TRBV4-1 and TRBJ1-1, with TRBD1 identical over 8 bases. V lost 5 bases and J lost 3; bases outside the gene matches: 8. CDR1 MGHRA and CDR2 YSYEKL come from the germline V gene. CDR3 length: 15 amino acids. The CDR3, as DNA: TGCGCCAGCAGCTTCAGGGGGCTGGGGGACACTGAAGCTTTCTTT. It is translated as CASSFRGLGDTEAFF.

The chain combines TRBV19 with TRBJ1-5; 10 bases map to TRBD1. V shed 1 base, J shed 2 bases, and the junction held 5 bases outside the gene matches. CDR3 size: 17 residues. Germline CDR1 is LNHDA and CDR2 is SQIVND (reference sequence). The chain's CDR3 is CASSIVRDRGGNQPQHF. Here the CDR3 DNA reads TGTGCCAGTAGTATAGTTCGGGACAGGGGTGGCAATCAGCCCCAGCATTTT.

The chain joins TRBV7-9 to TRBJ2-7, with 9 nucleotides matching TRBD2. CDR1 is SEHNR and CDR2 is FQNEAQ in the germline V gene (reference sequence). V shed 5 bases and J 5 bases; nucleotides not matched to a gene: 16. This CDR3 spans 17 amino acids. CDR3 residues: CASSRGVRRTSANEQYF. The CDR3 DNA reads TGTGCCAGCAGCCGCGGGGTAAGGAGGACTAGCGCAAACGAGCAGTACTTC.

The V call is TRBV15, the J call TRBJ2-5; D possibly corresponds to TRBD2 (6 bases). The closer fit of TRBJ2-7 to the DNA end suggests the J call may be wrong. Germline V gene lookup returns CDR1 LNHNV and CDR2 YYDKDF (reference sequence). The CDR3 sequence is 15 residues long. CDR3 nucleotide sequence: TGTGCCACCAGTCCTGGCAGGACTAAGGCCTACGAGCAGTACTTC. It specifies CATSPGRTKAYEQYF.

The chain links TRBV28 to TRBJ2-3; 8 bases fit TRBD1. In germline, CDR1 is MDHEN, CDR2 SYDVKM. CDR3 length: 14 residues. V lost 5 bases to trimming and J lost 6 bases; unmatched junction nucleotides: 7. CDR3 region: CASSNRGMRDTQYF. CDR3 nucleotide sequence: TGTGCCAGCAGTAACAGGGGGATGAGGGATACGCAGTATTTT.

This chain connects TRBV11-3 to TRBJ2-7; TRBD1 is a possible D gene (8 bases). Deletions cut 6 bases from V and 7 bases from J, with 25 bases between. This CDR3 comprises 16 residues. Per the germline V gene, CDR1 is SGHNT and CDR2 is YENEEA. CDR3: CASSRESGQAAGEQYF. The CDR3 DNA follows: TGTGCCAGCAGTAGAGAGTCGGGACAGGCAGCGGGGGAGCAGTACTTC.

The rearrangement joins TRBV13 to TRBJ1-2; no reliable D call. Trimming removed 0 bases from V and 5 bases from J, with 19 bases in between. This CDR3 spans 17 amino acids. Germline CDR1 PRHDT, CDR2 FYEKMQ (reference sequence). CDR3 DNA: TGTGCCAGCAGCTTAGGGGCGGTTCTGGGAGGAGGATATGGCTACACCTTC. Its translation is CASSLGAVLGGGYGYTF.

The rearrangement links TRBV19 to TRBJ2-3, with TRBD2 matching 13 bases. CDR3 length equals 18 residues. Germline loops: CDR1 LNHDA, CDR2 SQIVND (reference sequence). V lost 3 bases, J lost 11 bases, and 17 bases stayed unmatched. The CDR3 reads CASSITSGRAGSDIRQYF. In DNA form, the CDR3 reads TGTGCCAGTAGTATCACTAGCGGGAGGGCCGGCTCCGATATAAGGCAGTATTTT.

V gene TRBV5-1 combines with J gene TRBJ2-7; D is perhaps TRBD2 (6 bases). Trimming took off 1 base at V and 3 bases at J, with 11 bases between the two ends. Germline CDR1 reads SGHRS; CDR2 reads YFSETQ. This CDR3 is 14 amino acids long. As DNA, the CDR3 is TGCGCCAGCAGCTTGACGGGACTCCACTACGAGCAGTACTTC. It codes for CASSLTGLHYEQYF.

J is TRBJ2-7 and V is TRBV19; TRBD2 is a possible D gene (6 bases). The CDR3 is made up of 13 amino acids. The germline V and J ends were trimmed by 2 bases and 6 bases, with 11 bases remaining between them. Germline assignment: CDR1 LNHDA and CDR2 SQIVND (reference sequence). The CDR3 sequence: CASSIHWGGEQYF. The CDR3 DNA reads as TGTGCCAGTAGTATACATTGGGGAGGCGAGCAGTACTTC.

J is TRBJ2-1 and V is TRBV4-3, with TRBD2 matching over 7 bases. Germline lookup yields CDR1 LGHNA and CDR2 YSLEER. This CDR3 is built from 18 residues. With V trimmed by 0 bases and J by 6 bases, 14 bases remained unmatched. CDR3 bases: TGCGCCAGCAGCCAAGATCCGGTTGGCGGGAGTCTTCGCAATGAGCAGTTCTTC. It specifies CASSQDPVGGSLRNEQFF.

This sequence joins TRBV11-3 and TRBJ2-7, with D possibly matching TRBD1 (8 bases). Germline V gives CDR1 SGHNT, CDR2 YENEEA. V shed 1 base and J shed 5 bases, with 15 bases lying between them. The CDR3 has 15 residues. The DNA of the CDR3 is TGTGCCAGCAGCTTAGGCCGGACAGGGAGGGACGAGCAGTACTTC. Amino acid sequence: CASSLGRTGRDEQYF.

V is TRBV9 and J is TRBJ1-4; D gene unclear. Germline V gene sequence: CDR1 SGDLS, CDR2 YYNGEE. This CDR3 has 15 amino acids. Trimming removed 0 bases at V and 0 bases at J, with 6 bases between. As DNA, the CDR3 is TGTGCCAGCAGCGTAGTCCCCACAACTAATGAAAAACTGTTTTTT. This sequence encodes CASSVVPTTNEKLFF.

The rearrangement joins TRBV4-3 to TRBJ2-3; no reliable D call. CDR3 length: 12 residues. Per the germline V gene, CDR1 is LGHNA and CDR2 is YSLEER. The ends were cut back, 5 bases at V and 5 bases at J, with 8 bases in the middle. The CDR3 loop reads CASSDPRDTQYF. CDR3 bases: TGCGCCAGCAGCGACCCCAGAGATACGCAGTATTTT.

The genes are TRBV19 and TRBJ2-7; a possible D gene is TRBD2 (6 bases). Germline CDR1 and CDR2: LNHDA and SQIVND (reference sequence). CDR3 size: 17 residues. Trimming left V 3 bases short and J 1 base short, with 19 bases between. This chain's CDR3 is CASSIGGASSWSYEQYF. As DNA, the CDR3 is TGTGCCAGTAGTATCGGAGGGGCATCGTCTTGGTCCTACGAGCAGTACTTC.

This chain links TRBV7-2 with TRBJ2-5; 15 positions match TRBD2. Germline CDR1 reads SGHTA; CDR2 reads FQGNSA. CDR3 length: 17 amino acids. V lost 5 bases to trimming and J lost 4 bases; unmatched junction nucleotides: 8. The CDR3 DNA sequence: TGTGCCAGCAGCCCCTCCGGGACTAGCGGGAGGCTAGAGACCCAGTACTTC. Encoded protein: CASSPSGTSGRLETQYF.

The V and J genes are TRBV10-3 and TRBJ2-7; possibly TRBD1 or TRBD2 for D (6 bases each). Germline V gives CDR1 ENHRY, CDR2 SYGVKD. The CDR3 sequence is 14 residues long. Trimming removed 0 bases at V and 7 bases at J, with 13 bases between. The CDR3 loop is CAISESVGAGEQYF. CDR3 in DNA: TGTGCCATCAGTGAGTCTGTGGGGGCGGGGGAGCAGTACTTC.

The CDR3, as DNA: TGCGCCAGCAGCTTGGGGGACTCGAATTCACCCCTCCACTTT. This encodes CASSLGDSNSPLHF. The genes are TRBV5-1 and TRBJ1-6; D may be TRBD1 (5 bases). Trimming took off 0 bases at V and 7 bases at J, with 8 bases between the two ends. Germline V gives CDR1 SGHRS, CDR2 YFSETQ. The CDR3 is 14 residues long.

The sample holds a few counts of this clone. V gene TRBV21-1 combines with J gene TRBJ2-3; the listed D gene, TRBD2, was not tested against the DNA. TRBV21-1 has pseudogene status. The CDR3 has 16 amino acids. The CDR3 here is CASSSKGTWGTDTQYF. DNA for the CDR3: TGTGCCAGCAGCTCTAAGGGGACTTGGGGCACAGATACGCAGTATTTT.

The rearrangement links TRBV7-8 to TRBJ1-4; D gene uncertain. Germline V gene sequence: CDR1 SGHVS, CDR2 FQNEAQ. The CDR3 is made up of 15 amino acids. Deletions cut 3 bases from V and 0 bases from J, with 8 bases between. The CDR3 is CASSFRRTTNEKLFF. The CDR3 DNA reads TGTGCCAGCAGCTTTAGAAGAACAACTAATGAAAAACTGTTTTTT.

In nucleotides, the CDR3 is TGTGCCACCAGCAGAGGACTAGCGGTGTACCAAGAGACCCAGTACTTC. It specifies CATSRGLAVYQETQYF. The chain links TRBV15 to TRBJ2-5; 9 nucleotides line up with TRBD2. Germline CDR1 and CDR2: LNHNV and YYDKDF (reference sequence). V lost 1 base to trimming and J lost 0 bases; unmatched junction nucleotides: 3. The CDR3 spans 16 residues.

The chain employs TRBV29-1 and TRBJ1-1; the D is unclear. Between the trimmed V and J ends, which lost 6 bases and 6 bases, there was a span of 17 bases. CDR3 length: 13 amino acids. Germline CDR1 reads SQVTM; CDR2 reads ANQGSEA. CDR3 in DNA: TGCAGCGTCCCCAGCTCCCCTGGCGCTGAAGCTTTCTTT. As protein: CSVPSSPGAEAFF.

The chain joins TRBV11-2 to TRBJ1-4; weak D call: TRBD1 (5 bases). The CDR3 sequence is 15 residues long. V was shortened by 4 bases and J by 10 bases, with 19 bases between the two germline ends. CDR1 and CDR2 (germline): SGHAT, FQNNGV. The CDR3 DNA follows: TGTGCCAGCAGCTCCCCTAGTAGACATACAGGAAAACTGTTTTTT. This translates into CASSSPSRHTGKLFF.

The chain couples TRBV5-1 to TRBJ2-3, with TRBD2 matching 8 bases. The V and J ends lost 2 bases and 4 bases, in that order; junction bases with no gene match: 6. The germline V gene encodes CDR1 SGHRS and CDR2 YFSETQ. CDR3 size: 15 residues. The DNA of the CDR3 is TGCGCCAGCAGCTTCAGAGCGGGAGAGGCAGATACGCAGTATTTT. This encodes CASSFRAGEADTQYF.

The CDR3 DNA reads TGTGCCAGCACCCAAGGGAGCTACGAGCAGTACTTC. This translates into CASTQGSYEQYF. The chain links TRBV7-9 to TRBJ2-7; D possibly corresponds to TRBD2 (5 bases). Germline CDR1 reads SEHNR; CDR2 reads FQNEAQ (reference sequence). The CDR3 is made up of 12 amino acids. V shed 7 bases and J shed 3 bases, with 10 bases lying between them.

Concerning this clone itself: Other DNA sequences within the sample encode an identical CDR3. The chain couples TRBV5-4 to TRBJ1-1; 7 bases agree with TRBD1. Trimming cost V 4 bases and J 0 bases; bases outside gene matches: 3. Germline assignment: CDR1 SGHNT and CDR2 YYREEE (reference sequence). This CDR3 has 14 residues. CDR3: CASSPGQVNTEAFF. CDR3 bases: TGTGCCAGCAGCCCTGGACAGGTGAACACTGAAGCTTTCTTT.

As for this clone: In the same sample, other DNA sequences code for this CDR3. CDR3 in amino acids: CASSYPGSYEQYF. The CDR3 DNA reads as TGTGCCAGCAGTTACCCCGGGAGCTACGAGCAGTACTTC. This chain links TRBV6-5 with TRBJ2-7, with D perhaps TRBD2 (6 bases). Germline V lookup: CDR1 MNHEY, CDR2 SVGAGI. V gave up 2 bases and J gave up 3 bases, with 8 bases separating them. The CDR3 contains 13 residues.

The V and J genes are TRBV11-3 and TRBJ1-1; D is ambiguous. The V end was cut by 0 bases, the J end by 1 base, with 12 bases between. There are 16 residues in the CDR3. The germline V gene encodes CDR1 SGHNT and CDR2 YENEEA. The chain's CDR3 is CASSLDWQVPNTEAFF. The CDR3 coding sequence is TGTGCCAGCAGCTTAGATTGGCAGGTGCCGAACACTGAAGCTTTCTTT. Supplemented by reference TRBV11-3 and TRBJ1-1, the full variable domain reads EAGVVQSPRYKIIEKKQPVAFWCNPISGHNTLYWYLQNLGQGPELLIRYENEEAVDDSQLPKDRFSAERLKGVDSTLKIQPAELGDSAVYLCASSLDWQVPNTEAFFGQGTRLTVV.

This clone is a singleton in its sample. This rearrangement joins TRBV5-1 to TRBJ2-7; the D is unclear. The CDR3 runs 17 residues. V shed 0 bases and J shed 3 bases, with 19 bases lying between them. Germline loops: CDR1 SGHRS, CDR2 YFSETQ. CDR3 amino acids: CASSLEAGLYYVYEQYF. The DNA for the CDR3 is TGCGCCAGCAGCTTGGAGGCAGGATTATACTATGTCTACGAGCAGTACTTC.

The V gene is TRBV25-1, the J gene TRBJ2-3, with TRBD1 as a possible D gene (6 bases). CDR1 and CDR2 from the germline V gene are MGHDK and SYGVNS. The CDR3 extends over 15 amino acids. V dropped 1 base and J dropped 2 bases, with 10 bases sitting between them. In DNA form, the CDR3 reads TGTGCCAGCAGTGAATTCAGGGGAGACACAGATACGCAGTATTTT. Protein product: CASSEFRGDTDTQYF.

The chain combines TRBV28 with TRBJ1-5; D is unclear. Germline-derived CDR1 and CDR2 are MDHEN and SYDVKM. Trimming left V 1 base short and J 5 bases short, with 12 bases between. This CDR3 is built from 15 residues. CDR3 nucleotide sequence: TGTGCCAGCAGTTTATTGCCGGGGTCGGATCAGCCCCAGCATTTT. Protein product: CASSLLPGSDQPQHF.